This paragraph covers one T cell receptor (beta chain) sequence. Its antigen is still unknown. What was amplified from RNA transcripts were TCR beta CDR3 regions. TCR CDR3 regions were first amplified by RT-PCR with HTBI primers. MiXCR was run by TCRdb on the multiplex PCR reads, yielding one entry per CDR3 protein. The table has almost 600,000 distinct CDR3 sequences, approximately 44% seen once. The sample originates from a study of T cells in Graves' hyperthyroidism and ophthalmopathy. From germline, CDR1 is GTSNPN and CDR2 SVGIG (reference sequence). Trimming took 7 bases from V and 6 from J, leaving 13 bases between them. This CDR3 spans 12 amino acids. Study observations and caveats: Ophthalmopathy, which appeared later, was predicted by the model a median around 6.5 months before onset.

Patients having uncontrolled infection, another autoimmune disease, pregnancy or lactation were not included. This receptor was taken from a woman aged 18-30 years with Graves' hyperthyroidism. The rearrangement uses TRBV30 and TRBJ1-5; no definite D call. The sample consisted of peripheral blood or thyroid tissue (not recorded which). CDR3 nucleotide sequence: TGTGCCTTCCGAGGAGGGATTCAGCCCCAGCATTTT. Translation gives CAFRGGIQPQHF. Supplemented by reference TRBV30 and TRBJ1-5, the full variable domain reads SQTIHQWPATLVQPVGSPLSLECTVEGTSNPNLYWYRQAAGRGLQLLFYSVGIGQISSEVPQNLSASRPQDRQFILSSKKLLLSDSGFYLCAFRGGIQPQHFGDGTRLSIL.